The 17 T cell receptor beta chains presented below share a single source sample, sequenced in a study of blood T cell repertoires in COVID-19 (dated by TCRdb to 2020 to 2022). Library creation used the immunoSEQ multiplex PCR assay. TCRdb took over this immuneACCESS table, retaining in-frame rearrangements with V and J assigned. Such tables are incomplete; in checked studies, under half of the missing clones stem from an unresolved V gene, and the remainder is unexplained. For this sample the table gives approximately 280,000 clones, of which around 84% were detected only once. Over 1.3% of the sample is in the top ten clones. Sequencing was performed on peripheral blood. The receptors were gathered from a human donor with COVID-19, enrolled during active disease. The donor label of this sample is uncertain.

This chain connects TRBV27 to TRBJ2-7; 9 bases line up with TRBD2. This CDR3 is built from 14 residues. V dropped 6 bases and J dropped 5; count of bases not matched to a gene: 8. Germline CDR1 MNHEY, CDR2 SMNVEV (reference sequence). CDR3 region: CASRYSGRSHEQYF. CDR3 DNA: TGTGCCAGCAGATATAGCGGGAGATCGCACGAGCAGTACTTC.

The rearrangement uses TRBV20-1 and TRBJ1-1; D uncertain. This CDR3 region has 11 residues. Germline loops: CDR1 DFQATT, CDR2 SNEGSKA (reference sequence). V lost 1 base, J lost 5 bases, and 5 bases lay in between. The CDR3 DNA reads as TGCAGTGCTAGAGTAATGACTGAAGCTTTCTTT. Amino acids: CSARVMTEAFF.

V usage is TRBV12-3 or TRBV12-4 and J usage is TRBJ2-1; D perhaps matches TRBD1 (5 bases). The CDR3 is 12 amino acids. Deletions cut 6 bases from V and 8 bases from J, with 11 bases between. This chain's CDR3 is CASRGPADEQFF. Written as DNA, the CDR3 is TGTGCCAGCAGGGGGCCTGCCGATGAGCAGTTCTTC.

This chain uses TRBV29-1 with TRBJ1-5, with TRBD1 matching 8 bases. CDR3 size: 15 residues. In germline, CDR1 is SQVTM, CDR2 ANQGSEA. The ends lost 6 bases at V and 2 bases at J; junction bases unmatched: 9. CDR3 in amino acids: CSVTITGGGNQPQHF. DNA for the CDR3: TGCAGCGTGACGATTACAGGGGGAGGCAATCAGCCCCAGCATTTT.

The CDR3 region has the DNA TGTGCCAGCAGCTTCCAGGACAGGGCGCTGCAGCCCCAGCATTTT. Encoded protein: CASSFQDRALQPQHF. This chain links TRBV5-6 with TRBJ1-5, with 8 bases matching TRBD1. J lost 7 bases, V lost 2 bases, and 8 bases had no gene match. This CDR3 region has 15 residues. Per germline, CDR1 SGHDT and CDR2 YYEEEE.

CDR3 in amino acids: CASSQVQASTIYF. The CDR3 DNA reads as TGTGCCAGCAGCCAAGTTCAGGCTTCCACCATATATTTT. This chain joins TRBV3-1 (or the pseudogene TRBV3-2) and TRBJ1-3; D uncertain. Trimming stripped 1 base from V and 9 bases from J, with 10 bases between. The CDR3 extends over 13 amino acids. The germline V gene has CDR1 LGHDT and CDR2 YNNKEL (reference sequence).

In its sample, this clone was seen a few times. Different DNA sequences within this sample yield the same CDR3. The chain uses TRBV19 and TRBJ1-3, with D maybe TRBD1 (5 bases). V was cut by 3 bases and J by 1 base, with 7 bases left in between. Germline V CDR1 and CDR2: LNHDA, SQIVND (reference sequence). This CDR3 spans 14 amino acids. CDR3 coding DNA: TGTGCCAGTAGTATGGGGGGATCTGGAAACACCATATATTTT. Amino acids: CASSMGGSGNTIYF.

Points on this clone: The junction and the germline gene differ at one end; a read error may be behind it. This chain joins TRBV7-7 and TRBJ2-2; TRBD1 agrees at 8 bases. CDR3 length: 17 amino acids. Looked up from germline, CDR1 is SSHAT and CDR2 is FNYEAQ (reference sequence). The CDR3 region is CASSLGPGGLSTGELFF. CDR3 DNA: TGTGCTAGCAGCTTAGGTCCAGGGGGCCTAAGCACCGGGGAGCTGTTTTTT.

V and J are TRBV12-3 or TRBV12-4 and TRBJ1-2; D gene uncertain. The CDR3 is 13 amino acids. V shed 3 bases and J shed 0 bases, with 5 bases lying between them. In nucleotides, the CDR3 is TGTGCCAGCAGTTTTGAGGCTAACTATGGCTACACCTTC. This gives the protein CASSFEANYGYTF.

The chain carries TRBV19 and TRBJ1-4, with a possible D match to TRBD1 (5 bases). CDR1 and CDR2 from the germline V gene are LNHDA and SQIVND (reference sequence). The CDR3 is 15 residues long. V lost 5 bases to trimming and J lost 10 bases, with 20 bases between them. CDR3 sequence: CASSQGRGNEGKLFF. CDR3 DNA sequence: TGTGCCAGTAGTCAAGGGCGGGGCAACGAAGGAAAACTGTTTTTT.

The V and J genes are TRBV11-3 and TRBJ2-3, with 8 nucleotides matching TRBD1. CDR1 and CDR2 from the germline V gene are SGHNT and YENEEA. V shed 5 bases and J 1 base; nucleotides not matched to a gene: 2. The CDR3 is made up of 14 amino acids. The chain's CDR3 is CASSPGGGTDTQYF. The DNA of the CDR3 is TGTGCCAGCAGCCCAGGGGGCGGCACAGATACGCAGTATTTT.

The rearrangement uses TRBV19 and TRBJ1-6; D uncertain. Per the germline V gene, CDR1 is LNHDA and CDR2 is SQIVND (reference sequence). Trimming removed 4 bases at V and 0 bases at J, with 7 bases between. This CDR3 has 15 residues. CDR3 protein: CASSTSFSYNSPLHF. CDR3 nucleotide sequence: TGTGCCAGTAGTACGAGTTTCTCCTATAATTCACCCCTCCACTTT.

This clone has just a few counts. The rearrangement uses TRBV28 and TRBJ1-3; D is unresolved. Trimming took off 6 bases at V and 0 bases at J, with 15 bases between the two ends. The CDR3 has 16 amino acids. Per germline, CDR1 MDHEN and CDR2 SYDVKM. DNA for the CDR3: TGTGCCAGCAGAACTGCAACCCGGTTCTCTGGAAACACCATATATTTT. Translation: CASRTATRFSGNTIYF.

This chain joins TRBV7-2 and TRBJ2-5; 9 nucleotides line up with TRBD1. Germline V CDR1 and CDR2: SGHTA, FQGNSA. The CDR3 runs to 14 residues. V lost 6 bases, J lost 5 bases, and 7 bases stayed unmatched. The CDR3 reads CASRVDRGSETQYF. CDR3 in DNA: TGTGCCAGCAGAGTGGACAGGGGTTCGGAGACCCAGTACTTC. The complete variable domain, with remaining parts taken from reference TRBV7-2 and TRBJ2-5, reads GAGVSQSPSNKVTEKGKDVELRCDPISGHTALYWYRQSLGQGLEFLIYFQGNSAPDKSGLPSDRFSAERTGGSVSTLTIQRTQQEDSAVYLCASRVDRGSETQYFGPGTRLLVL.

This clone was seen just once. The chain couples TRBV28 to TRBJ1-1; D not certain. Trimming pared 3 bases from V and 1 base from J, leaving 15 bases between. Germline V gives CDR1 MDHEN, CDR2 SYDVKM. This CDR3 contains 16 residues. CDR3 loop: CASSFGPLDTNTEAFF. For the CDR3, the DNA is TGTGCCAGCAGTTTCGGCCCCCTCGACACGAACACTGAAGCTTTCTTT.

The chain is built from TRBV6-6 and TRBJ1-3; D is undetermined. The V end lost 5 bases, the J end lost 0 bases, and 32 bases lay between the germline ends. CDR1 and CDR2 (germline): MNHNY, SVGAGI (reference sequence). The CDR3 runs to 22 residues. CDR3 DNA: TGTGCCAGCAGTCCCCGATTATACTTCGGTGCCCTCCGCTCTCTCTCTGGAAACACCATATATTTT. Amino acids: CASSPRLYFGALRSLSGNTIYF.

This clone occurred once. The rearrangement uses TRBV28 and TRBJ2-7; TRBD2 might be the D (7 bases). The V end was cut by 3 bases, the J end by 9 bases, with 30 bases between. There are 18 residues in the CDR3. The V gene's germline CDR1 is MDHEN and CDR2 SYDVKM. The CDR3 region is CASSFRLGRTSARGGQYF. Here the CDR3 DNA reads TGTGCCAGCAGTTTTAGATTGGGAAGAACTAGCGCACGAGGGGGGCAGTACTTC.